Listed below are T cell receptor beta chains from one sample, sequenced in a study. TCRdb redid the calling of the 5' RACE reads with MiXCR, one entry per CDR3 protein. This sample yields fewer than 60,000 distinct CDR3 sequences, of which roughly 28% are seen a single time; around 1.9% belongs to the top ten. Material for sequencing was naive CD4+ T cells sorted from blood. The receptors come from a female donor with breast cancer. Both conserved end residues are part of each CDR3. The D gene is left open where the match is weak. Size is omitted from some rows. Given values are once, few, many or a class for expanded clones.

clone_size	v_call	j_call	d_call	cdr3_nt	cdr3_aa
few	TRBV12-3/TRBV12-4	TRBJ1-1	TRBD1	TGTGCCAGCAGTTTGACAGGGTTCAACACTGAAGCTTTCTTT	CASSLTGFNTEAFF
NA	TRBV7-2	TRBJ2-2	TRBD1	TGTGCCAGCAGCTTAATTTGGACAGGGGGCACCGGGGAGCTGTTTTTT	CASSLIWTGGTGELFF
NA	TRBV5-1	TRBJ2-2	TRBD2	TGCGCCAGCAGCTTTACGGCTAGCGGGAACACCGGGGAGCTGTTTTTT	CASSFTASGNTGELFF
medium-sized	TRBV5-1	TRBJ2-3	NA	TGCGCCAGCAGCTTGAACGGACGGACTAGCACAGATACGCAGTATTTT	CASSLNGRTSTDTQYF
NA	TRBV5-1	TRBJ2-3	TRBD1	TGCGCCAGCAGCTTGATTGCAGGGGGCTCCCTCCCCGGCGCAGATACGCAGTATTTT	CASSLIAGGSLPGADTQYF
few	TRBV4-1	TRBJ2-6	TRBD2	TGCGCCAGCAGCCAACTCATGACCCGGGGGGGGGCCGGGGCCAACGTCCTGACTTTC	CASSQLMTRGGAGANVLTF
many	TRBV12-3/TRBV12-4	TRBJ1-1	TRBD1	TGTGCCAGCAGTTTAGGCACAGGGGTGACTGAAGCTTTCTTT	CASSLGTGVTEAFF
NA	TRBV25-1	TRBJ1-2	NA	TGTGCCAGCAGCCCCCGGGTGGGCTTTAACTATGGCTACACCTTC	CASSPRVGFNYGYTF
NA	TRBV5-1	TRBJ1-1	TRBD1	TGCGCCAGCAGGGGGACAGGGGGGATGAACACTGAAGCTTTCTTT	CASRGTGGMNTEAFF
NA	TRBV12-3/TRBV12-4	TRBJ1-6	NA	TGTGCCAGCAGTTCGTCGGACAGACCCCTCCACTTT	CASSSSDRPLHF
NA	TRBV24-1	TRBJ2-3	TRBD2	TGTGCCACCAGTCCTCCCCCGAGAGCGGGGGCAACAGATACGCAGTATTTT	CATSPPPRAGATDTQYF
few	TRBV4-1	TRBJ2-7	NA	TGCGCCAGCAGCCAATTACCCGCGTTGTACGAGCAGTACTTC	CASSQLPALYEQYF
few	TRBV11-2	TRBJ2-5	NA	TGTGCCAGCAGCTTTCCGGGTACAGAGACCCAGTACTTC	CASSFPGTETQYF
many	TRBV5-1	TRBJ2-5	NA	TGCGCCAGCAGCAAGAGTCCGGGGCATAGCCCGACGGAGACCCAGTACTTC	CASSKSPGHSPTETQYF